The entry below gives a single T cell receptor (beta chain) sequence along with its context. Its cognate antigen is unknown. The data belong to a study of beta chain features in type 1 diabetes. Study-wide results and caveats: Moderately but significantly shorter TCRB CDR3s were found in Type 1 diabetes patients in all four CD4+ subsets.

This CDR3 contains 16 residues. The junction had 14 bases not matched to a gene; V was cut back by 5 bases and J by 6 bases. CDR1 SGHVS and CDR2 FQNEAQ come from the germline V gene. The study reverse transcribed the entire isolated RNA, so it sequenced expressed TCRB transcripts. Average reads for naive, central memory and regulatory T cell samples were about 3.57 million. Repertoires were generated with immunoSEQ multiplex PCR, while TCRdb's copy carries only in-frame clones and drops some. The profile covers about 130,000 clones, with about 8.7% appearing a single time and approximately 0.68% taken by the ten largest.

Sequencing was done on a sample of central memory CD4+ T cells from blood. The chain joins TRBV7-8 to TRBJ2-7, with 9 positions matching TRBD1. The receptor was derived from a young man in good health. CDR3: CASSRRDRVGSGEQYF. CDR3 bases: TGTGCCAGCAGCAGACGGGACAGGGTGGGGTCGGGCGAGCAGTACTTC.